The 2 T cell receptor beta chains given below trace back to one sample, sequenced in a study of tumour-infiltrating T cells in Burkitt lymphoma. TCRdb's table, derived via immunoSEQ multiplex PCR, lists solely in-frame clones and lacks some. The table for this sample gives 86 clones. The sequencing sample was made of tumor tissue from a relapse. The source is a human donor with relapsed Burkitt lymphoma.

This clone has more than one count but fewer than ten. CDR3 DNA sequence: TGTGCCAGCAGCTTGGCTGCGGGCCGCGAGACCCAGTACTTC. Its protein product is CASSLAAGRETQYF. V usage is TRBV5-6 and J usage is TRBJ2-5, with TRBD2 as a possible D gene (5 bases). V lost 0 bases to trimming and J lost 5 bases, with 11 bases between them. The germline V gene has CDR1 SGHDT and CDR2 YYEEEE. The CDR3 totals 14 residues.

The chain recombines TRBV4-1 with TRBJ2-1; the match to TRBD2 covers 7 bases. V was clipped by 1 base and J by 5 bases; unmatched bases: 8. Germline V gene lookup returns CDR1 MGHRA and CDR2 YSYEKL. The length of the CDR3 is 16 residues. Here the CDR3 reads CASSQGSGEIDNEQFF. For the CDR3, the DNA is TGCGCCAGCAGCCAAGGGAGCGGGGAAATCGACAATGAGCAGTTCTTC.